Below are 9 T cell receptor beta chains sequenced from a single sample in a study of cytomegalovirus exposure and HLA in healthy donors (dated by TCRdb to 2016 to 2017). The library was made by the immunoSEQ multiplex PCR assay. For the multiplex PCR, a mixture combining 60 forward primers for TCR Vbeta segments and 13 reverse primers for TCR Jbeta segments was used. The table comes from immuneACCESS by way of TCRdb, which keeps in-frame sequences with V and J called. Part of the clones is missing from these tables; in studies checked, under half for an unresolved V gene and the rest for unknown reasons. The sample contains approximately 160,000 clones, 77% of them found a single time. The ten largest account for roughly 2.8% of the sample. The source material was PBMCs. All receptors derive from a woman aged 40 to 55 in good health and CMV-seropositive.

The CDR3: CASSGTGSYGYTF. In DNA form, the CDR3 reads TGCGCCAGCAGCGGCACAGGAAGTTATGGCTACACCTTC. The chain combines TRBV4-1 with TRBJ1-2, with a weak D call TRBD1 (5 bases). This CDR3 has 13 amino acids. V was clipped by 5 bases and J by 5 bases, with 12 bases between them. The germline gives CDR1 MGHRA, CDR2 YSYEKL.

The DNA of the CDR3 is TGTGCCAGCAGGTCGACAGGGGGCTACACTGAAGCTTTCTTT. This encodes CASRSTGGYTEAFF. V and J are TRBV2 and TRBJ1-1; 10 nucleotides match TRBD1. CDR3 length: 14 residues. The trim removed 6 bases at V and 3 bases at J, leaving 4 bases unmatched. Germline V gives CDR1 SNHLY, CDR2 FYNNEI.

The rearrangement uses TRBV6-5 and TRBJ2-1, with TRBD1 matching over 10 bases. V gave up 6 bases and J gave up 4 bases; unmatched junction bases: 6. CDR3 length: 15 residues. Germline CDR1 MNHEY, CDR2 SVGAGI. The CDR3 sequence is CASSPRDRGYNEQFF. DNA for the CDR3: TGTGCCAGCAGCCCCCGGGACAGGGGATACAATGAGCAGTTCTTC.

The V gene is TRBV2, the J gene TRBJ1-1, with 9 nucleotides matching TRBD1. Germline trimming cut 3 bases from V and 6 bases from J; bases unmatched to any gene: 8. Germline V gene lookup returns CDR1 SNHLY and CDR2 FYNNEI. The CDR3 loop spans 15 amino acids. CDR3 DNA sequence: TGTGCCAGCAGTGACCAAACAGGGGGCCCTTCTGAAGCTTTCTTT. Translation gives CASSDQTGGPSEAFF.

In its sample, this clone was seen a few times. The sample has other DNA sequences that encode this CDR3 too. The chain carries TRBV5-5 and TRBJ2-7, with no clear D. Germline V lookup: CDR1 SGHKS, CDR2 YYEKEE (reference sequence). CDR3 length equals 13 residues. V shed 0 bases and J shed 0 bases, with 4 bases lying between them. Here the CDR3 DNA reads TGTGCCAGCAGCTTGGGGAGCTCCTACGAGCAGTACTTC. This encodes CASSLGSSYEQYF.

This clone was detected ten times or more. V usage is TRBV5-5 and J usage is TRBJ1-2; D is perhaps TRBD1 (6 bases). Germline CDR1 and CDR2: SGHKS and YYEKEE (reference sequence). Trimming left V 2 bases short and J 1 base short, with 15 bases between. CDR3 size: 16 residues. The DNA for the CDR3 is TGTGCCAGCAGCTTCCGGACAGAGCACTTTAACTATGGCTACACCTTC. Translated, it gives CASSFRTEHFNYGYTF.

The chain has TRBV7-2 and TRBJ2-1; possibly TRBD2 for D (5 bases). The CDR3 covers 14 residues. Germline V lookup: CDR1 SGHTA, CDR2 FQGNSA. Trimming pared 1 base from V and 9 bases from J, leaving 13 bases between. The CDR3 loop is CASSLGGSVAEQFF. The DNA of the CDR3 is TGTGCCAGCAGCTTAGGAGGGAGTGTCGCTGAGCAGTTCTTC. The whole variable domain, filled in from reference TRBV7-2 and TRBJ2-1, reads GAGVSQSPSNKVTEKGKDVELRCDPISGHTALYWYRQSLGQGLEFLIYFQGNSAPDKSGLPSDRFSAERTGGSVSTLTIQRTQQEDSAVYLCASSLGGSVAEQFFGPGTRLTVL.

This CDR3 reads CASSFGVEQYF. Here the CDR3 DNA reads TGTGCCAGCAGCTTCGGGGTCGAGCAGTACTTC. V is TRBV11-2 and J is TRBJ2-7, with D tentatively TRBD2 (5 bases). This CDR3 contains 11 residues. V shed 3 bases and J shed 6 bases, with 6 bases lying between them. Germline V gene sequence: CDR1 SGHAT, CDR2 FQNNGV.

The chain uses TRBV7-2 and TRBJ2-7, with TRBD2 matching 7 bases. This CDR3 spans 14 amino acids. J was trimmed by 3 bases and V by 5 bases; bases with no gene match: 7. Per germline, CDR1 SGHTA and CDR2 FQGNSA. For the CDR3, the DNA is TGTGCCAGCAGCCGGCCCGGACTAGACTACGAGCAGTACTTC. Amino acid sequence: CASSRPGLDYEQYF.